This entry concerns a single TCR beta chain. The authors' processing: Reference gene primers were amplified, and this amplification served to estimate nucleated cell counts. This table comes from immunoSEQ multiplex PCR, and its TCRdb copy is limited to in-frame clones, with some not included. V and J calls and clone size follow that table, whereas D and trimming were derived from the DNA. The sample has over 95,000 clones, around 89% seen once. The data belong to a study of blood T cell repertoires in COVID-19. Study details: COVID-19 samples, acute and convalescent, were from the United States, Italy and Spain. In each case, the material was cDNA or gDNA derived from T cells, B-cell-depleted T cells, or PBMCs.

The source is a human donor with acute or convalescent COVID-19. The donor label of this sample is uncertain. Material: peripheral blood.

The CDR3 protein is CASSPGTSTYTGELFF. Written as DNA, the CDR3 is TGTGCCAGCAGCCCCGGGACTAGCACTTACACCGGGGAGCTGTTTTTT. The chain has TRBV7-9 and TRBJ2-2, with 9 bases identical to TRBD2. Germline V CDR1 and CDR2: SEHNR, FQNEAQ (reference sequence). CDR3 length equals 16 residues. J was trimmed by 3 bases and V by 5 bases; bases with no gene match: 7. Full variable domain (rest looked up from reference TRBV7-9 and TRBJ2-2): DTGVSQNPRHKITKRGQNVTFRCDPISEHNRLYWYRQTLGQGPEFLTYFQNEAQLEKSRLLSDRFSAERPKGSFSTLEIQRTEQGDSAMYLCASSPGTSTYTGELFFGEGSRLTVL.